This T cell receptor (beta chain) originates from a study of T-cell memory formation after mild COVID-19. Trimming stripped 7 bases from V and 6 bases from J, with 7 bases between. The length of the CDR3 is 11 residues. Germline CDR1 and CDR2: KGHDR and SFDVKD. TCRdb re-called the 5' RACE reads through MiXCR, storing one row per CDR3 protein. This table has about 90,000 distinct CDR3 sequences, about an eighth appearing once. This clonotype was counted a few times. This TCR was sampled from an adult woman who had mild COVID-19 (a few samples of this study predate the infection). Cell type and time point are not known. What was sequenced was PBMCs or a T cell subset sorted from them (not recorded which). This chain uses TRBV24-1 with TRBJ2-3; possibly TRBD1 for D (6 bases). The DNA for the CDR3 is TGTGCCACCAGCGACAGGGATACGCAGTATTTT. This codes for CATSDRDTQYF.